Judged by frequency, the clone carrying this T cell receptor beta chain is medium-sized (0.01 to 0.1%). Antigen: not known. 5' RACE that incorporated UMI labels was used to prepare the TRB cDNA libraries. From its re-call of the 5' RACE reads, TCRdb lists each CDR3 protein once, without DNA. The sample yields more than 6,000 distinct CDR3 sequences, of which the top ten take up under 2.5%. CDR3 length equals 15 residues. Germline assignment: CDR1 LNHNV and CDR2 YYDKDF (reference sequence). The data belong to a study of CXCR3-negative and CXCR3-positive naive CD8 T cells. Overall study findings and caveats: Naive subsets were similarly diverse, while memory CD8+ repertoires were much less diverse. In CXCR3-positive naive cells, the TRB CDR3s were more hydrophobic than in CXCR3-negative naive cells. Both naive subsets carried similar amounts of surface CD5, so TCR strength was inferred from TRB CDR3 properties.

Naive CD8+ T cells showed a CD45RO-CCR7+CD27+CD95- phenotype. The V gene is TRBV15, the J gene TRBJ1-1; the TCRdb D gene call, TRBD1, has no DNA to confirm it. Sequenced: naive CXCR3+ CD8+ T cells from blood. The subset denotes: CD45RO-CCR7+CD27+CD95- naive CD8+ T cells expressing CXCR3 (TNR3+). This receptor was obtained from a human donor in good health. Some clones in this sample may be carry-over from other donors' samples. The CDR3 region is CATGQGWPRSTEAFF.